This T cell receptor beta chain came from a study of blood T cell repertoires in COVID-19. Study information: COVID-19 samples collected from the United States, Italy and Spain covered acute and convalescent phases.

Those enrolled, adults aged about 18 to 89 years, came from some 23 US areas. In Cohort 3, a recovered donor had either two negative PCRs, clearance, or symptom resolution. The table came from immunoSEQ multiplex PCR; TCRdb's copy has only in-frame clones and leaves some out. The repertoire holds about 140,000 clones, with 87% as singletons. J lost 2 bases, V lost 5 bases, and 9 bases had no gene match. This CDR3 is 16 amino acids long. Germline V CDR1 and CDR2: SQVTM, ANQGSEA. This clone was recorded once. V usage is TRBV29-1 and J usage is TRBJ2-1, with 10 bases matching TRBD2. Sequenced input: PBMCs or T cells enriched from blood (not recorded which). This TCR was recovered from a man between 60 and 75 years old who had recovered from COVID-19. The DNA for the CDR3 is TGCAGCGTTCTTCAAAGCGGGGGGGCCGCCTACAATGAGCAGTTCTTC. Translation: CSVLQSGGAAYNEQFF.